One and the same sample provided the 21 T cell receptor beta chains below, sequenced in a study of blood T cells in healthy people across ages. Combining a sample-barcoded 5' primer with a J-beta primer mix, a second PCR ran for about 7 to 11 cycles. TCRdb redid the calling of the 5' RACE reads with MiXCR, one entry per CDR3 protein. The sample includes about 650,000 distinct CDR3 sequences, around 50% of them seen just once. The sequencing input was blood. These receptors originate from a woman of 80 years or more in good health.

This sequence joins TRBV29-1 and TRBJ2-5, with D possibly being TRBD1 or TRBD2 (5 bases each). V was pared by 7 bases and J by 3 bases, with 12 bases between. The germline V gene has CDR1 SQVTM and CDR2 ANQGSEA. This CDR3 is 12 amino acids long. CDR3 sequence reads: CSGGPEKETQYF. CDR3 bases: TGCAGCGGGGGACCAGAGAAAGAGACCCAGTACTTC.

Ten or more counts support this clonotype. The CDR3: CASSQGGFGDTQYF. Here the CDR3 DNA reads TGTGCCAGCAGCCAAGGCGGCTTTGGAGATACGCAGTATTTT. The chain is built from TRBV3-1 and TRBJ2-3; the D is unclear. Trimming stripped 1 base from V and 5 bases from J, with 10 bases between. CDR3 size: 14 residues. Germline-derived CDR1 and CDR2 are LGHDT and YNNKEL (reference sequence).

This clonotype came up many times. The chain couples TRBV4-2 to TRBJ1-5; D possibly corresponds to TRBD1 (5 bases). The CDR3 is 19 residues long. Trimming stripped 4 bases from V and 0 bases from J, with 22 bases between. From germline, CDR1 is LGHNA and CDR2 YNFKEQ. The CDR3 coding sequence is TGTGCCAGCAGCCTTAGACTTCTCCCGACAGTCAATAGCAATCAGCCCCAGCATTTT. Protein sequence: CASSLRLLPTVNSNQPQHF.

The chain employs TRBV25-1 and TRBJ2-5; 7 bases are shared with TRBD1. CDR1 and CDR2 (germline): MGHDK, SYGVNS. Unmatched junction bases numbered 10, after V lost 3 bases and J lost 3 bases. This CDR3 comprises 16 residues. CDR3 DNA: TGTGCCAGCAGTGATCCTAGGACAGGTCGCAAAGAGACCCAGTACTTC. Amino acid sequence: CASSDPRTGRKETQYF.

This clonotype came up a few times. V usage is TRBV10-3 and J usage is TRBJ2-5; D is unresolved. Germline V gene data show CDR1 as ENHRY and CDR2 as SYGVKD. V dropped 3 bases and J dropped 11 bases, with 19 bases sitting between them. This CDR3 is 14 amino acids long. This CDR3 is CAISDPVGGNEQYF. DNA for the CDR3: TGTGCCATCAGTGATCCGGTGGGTGGCAATGAGCAGTACTTC.

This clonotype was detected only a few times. The CDR3 loop is CASSWDRKTEAFF. The CDR3 coding sequence is TGTGCCAGCAGCTGGGACAGAAAGACTGAAGCTTTCTTT. This chain joins TRBV7-9 and TRBJ1-1, with 7 positions matching TRBD1. The CDR3 contains 13 residues. Trimming at V came to 4 bases and at J to 5 bases, leaving 4 bases not matched to a gene. The germline V gene has CDR1 SEHNR and CDR2 FQNEAQ (reference sequence).

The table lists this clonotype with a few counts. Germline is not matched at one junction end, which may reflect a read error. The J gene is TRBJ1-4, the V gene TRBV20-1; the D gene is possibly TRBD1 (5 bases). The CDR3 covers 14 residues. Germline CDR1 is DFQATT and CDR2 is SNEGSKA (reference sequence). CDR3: CSASGAPTNEELFF. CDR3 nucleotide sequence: TGCAGTGCTTCCGGGGCCCCAACTAATGAAGAACTGTTTTTT.

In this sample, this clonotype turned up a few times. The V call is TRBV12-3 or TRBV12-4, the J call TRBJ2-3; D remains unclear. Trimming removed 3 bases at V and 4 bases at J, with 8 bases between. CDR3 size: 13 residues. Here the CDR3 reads CASSFHRADTQYF. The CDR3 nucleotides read TGTGCCAGCAGTTTCCATAGGGCAGATACGCAGTATTTT.

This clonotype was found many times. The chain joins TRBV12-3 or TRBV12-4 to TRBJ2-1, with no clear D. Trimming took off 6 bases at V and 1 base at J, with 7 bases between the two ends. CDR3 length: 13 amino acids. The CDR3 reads CASRMTSYNEQFF. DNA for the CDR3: TGTGCCAGCAGGATGACTTCCTACAATGAGCAGTTCTTC.

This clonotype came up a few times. CDR3 nucleotides: TGTGCCATCAGTGCCACAGGGGCGGATAACGAGCAGTACTTC. Translating gives CAISATGADNEQYF. The chain has TRBV10-3 and TRBJ2-5; 7 nucleotides agree with TRBD1. The DNA end is a closer match to TRBJ2-7, so the J assignment may be wrong. CDR3 length: 14 amino acids. CDR1 is ENHRY, CDR2 SYGVKD, per germline.

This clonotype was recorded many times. The CDR3 region is CSVTGGRSEQYF. The CDR3 nucleotides read TGCAGCGTAACGGGGGGTAGGAGCGAGCAGTACTTC. The gene calls are TRBV29-1 and TRBJ2-7; 7 nucleotides align to TRBD2. V lost 6 bases and J lost 6; bases outside the gene matches: 8. Germline loops: CDR1 SQVTM, CDR2 ANQGSEA. The length of the CDR3 is 12 residues.

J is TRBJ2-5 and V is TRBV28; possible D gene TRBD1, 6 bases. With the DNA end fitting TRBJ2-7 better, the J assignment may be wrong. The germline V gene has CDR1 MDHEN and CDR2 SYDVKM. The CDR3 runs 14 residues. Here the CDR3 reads CASSMTGLSYEQYF. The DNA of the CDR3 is TGTGCCAGCAGTATGACAGGATTATCCTACGAGCAGTACTTC.

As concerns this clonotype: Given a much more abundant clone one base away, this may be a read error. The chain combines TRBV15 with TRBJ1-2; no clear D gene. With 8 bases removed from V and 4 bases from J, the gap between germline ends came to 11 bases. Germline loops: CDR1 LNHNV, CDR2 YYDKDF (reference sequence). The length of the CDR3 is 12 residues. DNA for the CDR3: TGTGCCACCTCTCGGGTGGGCTATGGCTACACCTTC. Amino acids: CATSRVGYGYTF.

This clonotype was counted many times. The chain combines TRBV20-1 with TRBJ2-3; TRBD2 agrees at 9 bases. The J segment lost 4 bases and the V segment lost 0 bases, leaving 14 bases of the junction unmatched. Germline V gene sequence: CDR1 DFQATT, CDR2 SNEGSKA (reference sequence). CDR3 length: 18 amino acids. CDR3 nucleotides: TGCAGTGCTAGAGATTTTGGGCGGGAGGGCCTTTTTCCAGATACGCAGTATTTT. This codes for CSARDFGREGLFPDTQYF.

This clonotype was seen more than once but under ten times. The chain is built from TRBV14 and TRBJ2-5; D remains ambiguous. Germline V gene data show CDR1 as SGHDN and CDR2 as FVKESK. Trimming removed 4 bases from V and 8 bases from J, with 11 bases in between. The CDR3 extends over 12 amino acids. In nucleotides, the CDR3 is TGTGCCAGCAGCCCCTCCGGTTTAACCCAGTACTTC. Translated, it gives CASSPSGLTQYF.

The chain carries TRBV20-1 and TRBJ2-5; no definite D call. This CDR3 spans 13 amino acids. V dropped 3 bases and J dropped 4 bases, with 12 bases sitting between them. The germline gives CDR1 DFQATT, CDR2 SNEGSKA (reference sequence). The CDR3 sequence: CSARTGTGETQYF. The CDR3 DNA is TGCAGTGCTAGGACGGGCACGGGAGAGACCCAGTACTTC.

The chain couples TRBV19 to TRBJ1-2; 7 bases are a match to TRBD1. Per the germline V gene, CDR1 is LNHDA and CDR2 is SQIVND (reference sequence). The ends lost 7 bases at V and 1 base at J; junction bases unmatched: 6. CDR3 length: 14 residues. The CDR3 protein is CASTARQGNYGYTF. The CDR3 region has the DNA TGTGCCAGTACAGCCCGACAGGGTAACTATGGCTACACCTTC.

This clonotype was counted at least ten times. DNA for the CDR3: TGCAGCGCCGCAGGGGGAGGGGACACAGATACGCAGTATTTT. Its translation is CSAAGGGDTDTQYF. This chain joins TRBV29-1 and TRBJ2-3; perhaps D is TRBD1 or TRBD2 (7 bases each). The CDR3 has 14 amino acids. Trimming removed 7 bases from V and 2 bases from J, with 16 bases in between. CDR1 is SQVTM and CDR2 is ANQGSEA in the germline V gene.

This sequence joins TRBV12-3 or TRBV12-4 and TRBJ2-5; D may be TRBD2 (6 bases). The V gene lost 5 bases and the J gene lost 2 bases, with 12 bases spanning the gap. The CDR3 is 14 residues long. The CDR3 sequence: CASSPLGLQETQYF. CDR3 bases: TGTGCCAGCAGTCCACTCGGACTACAAGAGACCCAGTACTTC.

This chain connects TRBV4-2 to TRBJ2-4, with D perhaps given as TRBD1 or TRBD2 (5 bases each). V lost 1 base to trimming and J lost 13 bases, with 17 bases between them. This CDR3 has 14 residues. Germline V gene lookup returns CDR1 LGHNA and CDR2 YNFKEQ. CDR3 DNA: TGTGCCAGCAGCCAAGTGGGGGACCAAGAGGCCCAGTACTTC. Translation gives CASSQVGDQEAQYF.

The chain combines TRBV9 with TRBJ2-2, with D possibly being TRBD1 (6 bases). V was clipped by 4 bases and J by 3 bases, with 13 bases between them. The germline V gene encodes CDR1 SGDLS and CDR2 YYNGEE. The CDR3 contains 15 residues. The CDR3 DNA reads TGTGCCAGCAGCCCAGGGGTTATCGACACCGGGGAGCTGTTTTTT. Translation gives CASSPGVIDTGELFF.